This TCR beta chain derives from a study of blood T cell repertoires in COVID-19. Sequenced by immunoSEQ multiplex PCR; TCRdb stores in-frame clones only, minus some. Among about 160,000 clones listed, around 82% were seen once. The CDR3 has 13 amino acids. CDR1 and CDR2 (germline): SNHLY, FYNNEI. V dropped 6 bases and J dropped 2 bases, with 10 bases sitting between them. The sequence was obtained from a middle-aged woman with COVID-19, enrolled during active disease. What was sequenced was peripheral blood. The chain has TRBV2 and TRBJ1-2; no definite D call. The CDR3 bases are TGTGCCAGCAGAGCCCGAGCAAACTATGGCTACACCTTC. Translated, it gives CASRARANYGYTF.